This entry features one TCR beta chain sequence. What it binds is unknown. Libraries were prepared by immunoSEQ multiplex PCR; TCRdb keeps only in-frame clonotypes and omits some of them. The sample lists hundreds of thousands of clones; 96% were seen once. CD45RO-negative, CCR7-positively selected cells formed the naive CD8 fraction, excluding terminally differentiated effector memory CD45RA+ cells. The sample is drawn from a study of shared clonotypes between healthy human individuals. Across the study: Plates per donor: three CD4 naive, three CD4 memory, two CD8 naive, one CD8 memory.

Trimming took 1 base from V and 8 from J; bases not matched to a gene: 5. The CDR3 consists of 15 residues. Germline CDR1 MDHEN, CDR2 SYDVKM. Study outcomes and limitations: Generally, naive subsets (rather than memory subsets) showed larger estimated richness.

Source material: naive CD8+ T cells sorted from blood. The TCR originated in a man aged 30 to 45 in good health. J is TRBJ2-1 and V is TRBV28; 10 nucleotides match TRBD2. The CDR3 reads CASSLLLAGRDEQFF. DNA of the CDR3: TGTGCCAGCAGTTTATTACTAGCGGGACGGGATGAGCAGTTCTTC.